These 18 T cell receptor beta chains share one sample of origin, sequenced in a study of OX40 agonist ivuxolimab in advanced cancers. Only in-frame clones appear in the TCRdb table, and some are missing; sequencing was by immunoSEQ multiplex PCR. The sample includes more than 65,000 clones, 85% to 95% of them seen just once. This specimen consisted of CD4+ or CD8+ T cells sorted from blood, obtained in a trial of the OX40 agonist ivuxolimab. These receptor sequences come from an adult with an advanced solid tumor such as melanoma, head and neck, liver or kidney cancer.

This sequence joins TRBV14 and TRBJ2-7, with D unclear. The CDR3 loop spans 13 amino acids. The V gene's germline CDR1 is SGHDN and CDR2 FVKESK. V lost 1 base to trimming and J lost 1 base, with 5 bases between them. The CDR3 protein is CASSQARSYEQYF. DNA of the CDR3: TGTGCCAGCAGCCAAGCCCGGTCCTACGAGCAGTACTTC.

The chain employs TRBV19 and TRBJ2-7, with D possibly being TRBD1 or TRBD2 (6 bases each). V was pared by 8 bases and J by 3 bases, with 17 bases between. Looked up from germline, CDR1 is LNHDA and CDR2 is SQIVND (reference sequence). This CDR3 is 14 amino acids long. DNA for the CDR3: TGTGCCAGTGGAGGGGGGACACTCAACTACGAGCAGTACTTC. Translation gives CASGGGTLNYEQYF.

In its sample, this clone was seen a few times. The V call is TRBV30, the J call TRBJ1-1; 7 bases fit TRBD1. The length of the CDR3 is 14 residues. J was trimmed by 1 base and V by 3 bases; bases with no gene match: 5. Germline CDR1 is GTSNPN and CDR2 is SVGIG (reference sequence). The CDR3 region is CAWRYRGSNTEAFF. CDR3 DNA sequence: TGTGCCTGGAGATACAGGGGATCGAACACTGAAGCTTTCTTT.

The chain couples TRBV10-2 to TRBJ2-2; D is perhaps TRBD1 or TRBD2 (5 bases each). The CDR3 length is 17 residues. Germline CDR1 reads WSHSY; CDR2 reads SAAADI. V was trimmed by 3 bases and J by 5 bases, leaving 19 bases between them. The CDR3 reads CASSDRGRPARTGELFF. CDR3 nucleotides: TGCGCCAGCAGTGACCGGGGACGGCCTGCGCGGACCGGGGAGCTGTTTTTT.

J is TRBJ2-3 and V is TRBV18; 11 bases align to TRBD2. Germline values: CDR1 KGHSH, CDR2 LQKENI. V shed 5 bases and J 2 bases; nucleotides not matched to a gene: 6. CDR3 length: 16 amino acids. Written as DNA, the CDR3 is TGTGCCAGCTCATCGGGACTAGCGGCTAACACAGATACGCAGTATTTT. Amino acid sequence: CASSSGLAANTDTQYF.

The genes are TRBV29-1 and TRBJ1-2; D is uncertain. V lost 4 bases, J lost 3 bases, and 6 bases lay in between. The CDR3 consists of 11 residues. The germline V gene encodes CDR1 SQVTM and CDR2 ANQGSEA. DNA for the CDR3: TGCAGCGTTGGACATTACTATGGCTACACCTTC. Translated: CSVGHYYGYTF.

The CDR3 protein is CASSFGTGPIYEQYF. Here the CDR3 DNA reads TGTGCCAGCAGCTTCGGGACAGGACCTATCTACGAGCAGTACTTC. The chain links TRBV11-2 to TRBJ2-7, with TRBD1 matching 8 bases. CDR1 and CDR2 (germline): SGHAT, FQNNGV. This CDR3 comprises 15 residues. V was clipped by 3 bases and J by 3 bases; unmatched bases: 7.

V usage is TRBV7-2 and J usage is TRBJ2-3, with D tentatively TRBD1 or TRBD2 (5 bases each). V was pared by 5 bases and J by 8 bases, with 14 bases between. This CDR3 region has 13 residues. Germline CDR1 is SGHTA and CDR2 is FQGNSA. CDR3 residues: CASSPEGLGTQYF. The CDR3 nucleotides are TGTGCCAGCAGCCCAGAGGGGTTAGGTACGCAGTATTTT.

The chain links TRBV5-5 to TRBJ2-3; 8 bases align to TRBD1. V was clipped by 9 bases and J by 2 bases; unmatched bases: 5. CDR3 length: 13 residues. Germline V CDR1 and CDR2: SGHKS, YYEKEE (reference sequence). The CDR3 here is CATDRGFTDTQYF. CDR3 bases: TGTGCCACCGACAGGGGCTTCACAGATACGCAGTATTTT.

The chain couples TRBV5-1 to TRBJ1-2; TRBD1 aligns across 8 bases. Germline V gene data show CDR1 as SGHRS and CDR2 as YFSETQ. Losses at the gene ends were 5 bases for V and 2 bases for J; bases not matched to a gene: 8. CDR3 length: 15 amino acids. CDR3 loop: CASRQSGGENYGYTF. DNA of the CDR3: TGCGCCAGCAGACAGTCAGGGGGCGAGAACTATGGCTACACCTTC.

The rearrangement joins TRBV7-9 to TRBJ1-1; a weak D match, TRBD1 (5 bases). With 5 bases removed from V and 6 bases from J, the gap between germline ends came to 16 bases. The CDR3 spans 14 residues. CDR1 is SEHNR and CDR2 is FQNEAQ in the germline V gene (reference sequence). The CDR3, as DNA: TGTGCCAGCAGCAGGGGACCGGCGACCGCTGAAGCTTTCTTT. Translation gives CASSRGPATAEAFF.

The CDR3 DNA follows: TGTGCCAGCAGCCCGTTGACAGGGGGCACTGAAGCTTTCTTT. It is translated as CASSPLTGGTEAFF. V is TRBV5-6 and J is TRBJ1-1; 9 bases map to TRBD1. V was clipped by 4 bases and J by 4 bases; unmatched bases: 5. The CDR3 is 14 amino acids. Germline V CDR1 and CDR2: SGHDT, YYEEEE.

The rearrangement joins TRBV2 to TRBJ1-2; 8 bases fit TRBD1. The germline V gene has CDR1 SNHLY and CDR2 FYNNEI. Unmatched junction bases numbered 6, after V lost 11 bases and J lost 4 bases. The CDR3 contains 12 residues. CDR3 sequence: CAGQGGPYGYTF. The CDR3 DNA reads TGTGCCGGACAGGGTGGCCCCTATGGCTACACCTTC.

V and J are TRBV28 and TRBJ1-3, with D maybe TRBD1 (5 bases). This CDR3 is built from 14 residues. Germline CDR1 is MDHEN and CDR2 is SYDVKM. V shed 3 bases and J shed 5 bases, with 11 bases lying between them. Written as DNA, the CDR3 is TGTGCCAGCAGTTTGTCAGGGCCGAGAAACACCATATATTTT. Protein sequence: CASSLSGPRNTIYF.

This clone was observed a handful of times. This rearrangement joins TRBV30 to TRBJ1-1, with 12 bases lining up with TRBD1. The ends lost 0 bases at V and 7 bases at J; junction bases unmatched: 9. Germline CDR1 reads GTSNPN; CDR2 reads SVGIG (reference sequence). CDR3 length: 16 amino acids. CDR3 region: CAWSVGGTGGYGEAFF. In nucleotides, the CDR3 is TGTGCCTGGAGTGTTGGCGGGACAGGGGGCTATGGTGAAGCTTTCTTT.

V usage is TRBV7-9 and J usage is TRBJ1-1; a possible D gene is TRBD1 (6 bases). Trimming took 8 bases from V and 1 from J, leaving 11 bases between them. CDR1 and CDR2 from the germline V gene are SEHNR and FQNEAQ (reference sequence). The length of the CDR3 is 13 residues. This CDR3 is CASDLGGNTEAFF. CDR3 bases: TGTGCCAGCGATCTAGGGGGGAACACTGAAGCTTTCTTT.

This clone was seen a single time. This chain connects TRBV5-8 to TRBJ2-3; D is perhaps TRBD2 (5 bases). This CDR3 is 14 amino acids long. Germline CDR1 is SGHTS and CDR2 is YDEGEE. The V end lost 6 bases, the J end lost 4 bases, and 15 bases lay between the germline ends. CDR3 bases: TGTGCCAGCAACCAATACCGCGGGTCAGATACGCAGTATTTT. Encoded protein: CASNQYRGSDTQYF.

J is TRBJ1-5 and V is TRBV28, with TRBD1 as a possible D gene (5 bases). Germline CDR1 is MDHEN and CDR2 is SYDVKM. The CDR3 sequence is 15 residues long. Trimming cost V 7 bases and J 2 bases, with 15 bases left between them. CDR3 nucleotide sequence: TGTGCCAGCACCTTAAGTGGGGGTCGCAATCAGCCCCAGCATTTT. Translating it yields CASTLSGGRNQPQHF.